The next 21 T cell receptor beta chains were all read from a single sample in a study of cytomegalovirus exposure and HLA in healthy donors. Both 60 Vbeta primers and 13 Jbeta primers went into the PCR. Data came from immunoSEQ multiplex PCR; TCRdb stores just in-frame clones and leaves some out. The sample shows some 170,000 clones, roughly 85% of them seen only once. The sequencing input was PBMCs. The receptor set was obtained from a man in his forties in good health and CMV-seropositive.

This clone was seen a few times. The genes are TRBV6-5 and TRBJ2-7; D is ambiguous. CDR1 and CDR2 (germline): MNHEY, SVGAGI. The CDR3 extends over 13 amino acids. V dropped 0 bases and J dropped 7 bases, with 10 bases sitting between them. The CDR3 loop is CASSYSSFGEQYF. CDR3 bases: TGTGCCAGCAGTTACTCTTCGTTCGGTGAGCAGTACTTC.

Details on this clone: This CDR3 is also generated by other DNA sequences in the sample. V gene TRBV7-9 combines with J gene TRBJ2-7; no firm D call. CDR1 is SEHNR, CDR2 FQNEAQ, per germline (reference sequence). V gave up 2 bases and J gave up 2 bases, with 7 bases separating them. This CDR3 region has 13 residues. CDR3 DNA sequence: TGTGCCAGCAGCTTACCCGGAGCCTACGAGCAGTACTTC. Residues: CASSLPGAYEQYF.

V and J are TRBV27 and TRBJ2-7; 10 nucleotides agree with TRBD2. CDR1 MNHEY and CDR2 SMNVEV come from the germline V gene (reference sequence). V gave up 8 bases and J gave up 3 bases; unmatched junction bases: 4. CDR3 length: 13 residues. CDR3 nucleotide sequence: TGTGCCAGCGGACTAGCGGCATACTACGAGCAGTACTTC. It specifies CASGLAAYYEQYF.

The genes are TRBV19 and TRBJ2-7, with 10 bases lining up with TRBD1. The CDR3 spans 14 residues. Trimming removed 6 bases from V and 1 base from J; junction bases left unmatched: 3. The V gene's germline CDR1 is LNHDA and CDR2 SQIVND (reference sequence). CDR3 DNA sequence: TGTGCCAGTAGGAAGGGACAGGGGTCCTACGAGCAGTACTTC. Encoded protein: CASRKGQGSYEQYF.

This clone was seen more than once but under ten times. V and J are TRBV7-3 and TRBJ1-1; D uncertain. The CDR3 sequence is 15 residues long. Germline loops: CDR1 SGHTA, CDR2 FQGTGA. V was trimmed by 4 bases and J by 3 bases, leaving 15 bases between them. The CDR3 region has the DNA TGTGCCAGCAGCTCCCTACCATCTCCCGACACTGAAGCTTTCTTT. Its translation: CASSSLPSPDTEAFF.

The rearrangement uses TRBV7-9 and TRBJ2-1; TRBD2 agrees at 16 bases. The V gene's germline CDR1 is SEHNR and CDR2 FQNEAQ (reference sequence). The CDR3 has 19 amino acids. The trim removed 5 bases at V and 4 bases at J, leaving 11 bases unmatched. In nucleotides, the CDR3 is TGTGCCAGCAGCCCAATCCCGGGACTAGCGGGAGGGCCATACAATGAGCAGTTCTTC. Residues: CASSPIPGLAGGPYNEQFF.

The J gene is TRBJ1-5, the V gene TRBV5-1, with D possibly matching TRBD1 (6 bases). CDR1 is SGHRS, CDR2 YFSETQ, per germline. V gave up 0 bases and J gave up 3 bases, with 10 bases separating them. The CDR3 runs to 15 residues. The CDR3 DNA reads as TGCGCCAGCAGCTTGGATGGACAGCTCAATCAGCCCCAGCATTTT. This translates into CASSLDGQLNQPQHF.

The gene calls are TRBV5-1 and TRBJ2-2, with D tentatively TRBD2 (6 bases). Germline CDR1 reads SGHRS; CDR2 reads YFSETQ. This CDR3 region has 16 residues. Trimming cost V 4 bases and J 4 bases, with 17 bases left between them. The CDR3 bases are TGCGCCAGCAGCGAACGACCGCTGCGGGGCACCGGGGAGCTGTTTTTT. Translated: CASSERPLRGTGELFF.

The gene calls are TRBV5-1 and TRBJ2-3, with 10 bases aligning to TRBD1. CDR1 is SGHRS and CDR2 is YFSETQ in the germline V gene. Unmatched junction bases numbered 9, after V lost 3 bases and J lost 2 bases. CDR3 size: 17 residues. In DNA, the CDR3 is TGCGCCAGCAGCTATAACGAGGGACAGGGGTTCACAGATACGCAGTATTTT. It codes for CASSYNEGQGFTDTQYF.

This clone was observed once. The CDR3 loop reads CASSLTGAGNTIYF. In DNA, the CDR3 is TGCGCCAGCAGCCTAACAGGCGCCGGAAACACCATATATTTT. The rearrangement uses TRBV5-1 and TRBJ1-3; possible D gene TRBD1, 5 bases. V was trimmed by 4 bases and J by 4 bases, leaving 12 bases between them. CDR1 is SGHRS and CDR2 is YFSETQ in the germline V gene. The CDR3 runs 14 residues.

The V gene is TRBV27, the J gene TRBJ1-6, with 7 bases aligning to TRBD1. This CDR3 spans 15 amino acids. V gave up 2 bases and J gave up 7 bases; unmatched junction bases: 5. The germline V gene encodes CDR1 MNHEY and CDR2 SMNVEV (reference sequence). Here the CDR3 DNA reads TGTGCCAGCAGTTTAAGGGACAGCCAGAATTCACCCCTCCACTTT. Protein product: CASSLRDSQNSPLHF.

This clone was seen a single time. The CDR3 bases are TGTGCCAGCAGCTTGAGAGTCTCTGGAAACACCATATATTTT. Residues: CASSLRVSGNTIYF. The V gene is TRBV5-5, the J gene TRBJ1-3; D remains unclear. From germline, CDR1 is SGHKS and CDR2 YYEKEE (reference sequence). V was clipped by 1 base and J by 0 bases, with 5 bases between them. The CDR3 runs to 14 residues.

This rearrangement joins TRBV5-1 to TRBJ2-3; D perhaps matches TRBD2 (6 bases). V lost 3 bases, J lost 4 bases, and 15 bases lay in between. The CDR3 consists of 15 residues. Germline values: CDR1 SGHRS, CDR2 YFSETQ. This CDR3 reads CASSSGALSSDTQYF. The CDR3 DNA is TGCGCCAGCAGCTCGGGAGCCTTATCTTCAGATACGCAGTATTTT.

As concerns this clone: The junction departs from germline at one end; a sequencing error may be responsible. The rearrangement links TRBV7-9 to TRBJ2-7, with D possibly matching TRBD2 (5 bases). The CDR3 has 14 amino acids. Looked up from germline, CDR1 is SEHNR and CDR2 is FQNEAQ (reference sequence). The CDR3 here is CSSSPPRVSYEQYF. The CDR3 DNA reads TGTTCCAGCAGCCCGCCGCGGGTCTCCTACGAGCAGTACTTC. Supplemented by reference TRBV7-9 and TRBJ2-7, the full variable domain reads DTGVSQNPRHKITKRGQNVTFRCDPISEHNRLYWYRQTLGQGPEFLTYFQNEAQLEKSRLLSDRFSAERPKGSFSTLEIQRTEQGDSAMYLCSSSPPRVSYEQYFGPGTRLTVT.

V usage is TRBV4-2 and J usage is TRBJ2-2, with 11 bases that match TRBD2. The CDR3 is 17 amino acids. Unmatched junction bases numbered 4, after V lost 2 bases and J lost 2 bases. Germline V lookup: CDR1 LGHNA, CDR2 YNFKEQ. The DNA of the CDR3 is TGTGCCAGCAGCCAATTTCTAGCGGGAGGTAACACCGGGGAGCTGTTTTTT. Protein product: CASSQFLAGGNTGELFF.

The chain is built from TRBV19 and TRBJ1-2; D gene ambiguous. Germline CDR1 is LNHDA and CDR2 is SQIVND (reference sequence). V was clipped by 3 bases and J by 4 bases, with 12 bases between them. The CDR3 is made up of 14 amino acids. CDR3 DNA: TGTGCCAGTAGTATTCCCAGGATAGGCTATGGCTACACCTTC. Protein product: CASSIPRIGYGYTF.

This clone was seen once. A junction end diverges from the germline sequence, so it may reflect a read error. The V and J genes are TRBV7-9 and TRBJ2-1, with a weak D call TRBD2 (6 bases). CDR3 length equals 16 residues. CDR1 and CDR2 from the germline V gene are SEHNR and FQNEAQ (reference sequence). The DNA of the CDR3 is TGTTCCAGCAGCCGAGGTGGAGGGGCTAGCTACAATGAGCAGTTCTTC. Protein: CSSSRGGGASYNEQFF.

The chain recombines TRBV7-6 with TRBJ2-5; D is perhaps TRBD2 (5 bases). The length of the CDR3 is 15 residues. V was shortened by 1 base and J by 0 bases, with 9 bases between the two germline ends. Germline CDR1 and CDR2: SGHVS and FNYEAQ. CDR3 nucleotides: TGTGCCAGCAGCTTAGGCGGGCTAAACCAAGAGACCCAGTACTTC. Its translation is CASSLGGLNQETQYF. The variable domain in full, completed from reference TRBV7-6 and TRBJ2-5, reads GAGVSQSPRYKVTKRGQDVALRCDPISGHVSLYWYRQALGQGPEFLTYFNYEAQQDKSGLPNDRFSAERPEGSISTLTIQRTEQRDSAMYRCASSLGGLNQETQYFGPGTRLLVL.

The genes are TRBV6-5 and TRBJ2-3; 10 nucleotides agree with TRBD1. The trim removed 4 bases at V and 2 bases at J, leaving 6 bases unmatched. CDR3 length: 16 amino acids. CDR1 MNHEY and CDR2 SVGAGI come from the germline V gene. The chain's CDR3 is CASSWGQGTNTDTQYF. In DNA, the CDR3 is TGTGCCAGCAGTTGGGGACAGGGGACGAACACAGATACGCAGTATTTT.

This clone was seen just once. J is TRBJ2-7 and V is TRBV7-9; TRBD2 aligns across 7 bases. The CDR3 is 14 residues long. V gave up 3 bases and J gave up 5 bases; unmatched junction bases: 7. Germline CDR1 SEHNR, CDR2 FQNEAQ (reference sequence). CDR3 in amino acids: CASSLGREDNEQYF. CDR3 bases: TGTGCCAGCAGCTTGGGACGGGAGGACAACGAGCAGTACTTC.

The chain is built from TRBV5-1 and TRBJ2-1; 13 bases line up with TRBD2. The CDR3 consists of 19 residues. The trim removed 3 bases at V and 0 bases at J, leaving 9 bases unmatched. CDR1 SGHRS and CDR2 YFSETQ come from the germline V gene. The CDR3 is CASSSAGTSGTFSYNEQFF. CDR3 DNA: TGCGCCAGCAGCTCCGCGGGGACTAGCGGGACCTTCTCCTACAATGAGCAGTTCTTC.